This T cell receptor beta chain was captured by sequencing in a study of human T cells and chemical hapten exposure. TCRdb analysed the RACE reads with MiXCR anew, one entry per CDR3 protein. This table holds about 82,000 distinct CDR3 sequences, 13% found once. Study-level findings and limits: Compared with pre-sensitization or healthy control sets, expanded TCRs clustered more.

Germline V gives CDR1 SQVTM, CDR2 ANQGSEA. The ends were cut back, 0 bases at V and 6 bases at J, with 13 bases in the middle. There are 14 residues in the CDR3. This clonotype was picked up many times. The antigen remains unidentified. Documented time point: patch test 3, about 24 weeks after DPC sensitization. The treatment is: therapeutic diphenylcyclopropenone sensitization with weekly scalp DPC. V usage is TRBV29-1 and J usage is TRBJ2-3; D is uncertain. The receptor was derived from a woman aged 45 to 65 with alopecia areata. Some clones in this sample may be carry-over from other donors' samples. The source was whole blood, collected in connection with sensitization to the hapten diphenylcyclopropenone (DPC). This chain's CDR3 is CSVEDLVSHDTQYF. The CDR3 nucleotides read TGCAGCGTTGAAGATCTGGTGTCTCACGATACGCAGTATTTT.